Each of the 24 T cell receptor beta chains below was sequenced from the same sample in a study of OX40 agonist ivuxolimab in advanced cancers. Sequenced by immunoSEQ multiplex PCR; TCRdb stores in-frame clones only, minus some. Of 60,000 to 75,000 clones detected, 84% appear once; the ten largest clones hold approximately 7.2%. This sample comprised CD4+ or CD8+ T cells sorted from blood, obtained in a trial of the OX40 agonist ivuxolimab. The receptors were gathered from an adult with an advanced solid tumor such as melanoma, head and neck, liver or kidney cancer.

The gene calls are TRBV9 and TRBJ2-2; D perhaps matches TRBD1 (6 bases). V lost 3 bases and J lost 4, with 13 bases in between. This CDR3 region has 15 residues. The germline V gene encodes CDR1 SGDLS and CDR2 YYNGEE. The CDR3 reads CASSGQARGTGELFF. CDR3 DNA: TGTGCCAGCAGCGGACAGGCTCGCGGCACCGGGGAGCTGTTTTTT.

This clone was detected once. Here the CDR3 reads CASSFNPGGHEQYF. Here the CDR3 DNA reads TGTGCCAGCAGCTTTAACCCCGGGGGCCACGAGCAGTACTTC. V gene TRBV7-2 combines with J gene TRBJ2-7, with D perhaps matching TRBD1 or TRBD2 (6 bases each). The germline gives CDR1 SGHTA, CDR2 FQGNSA. Trimming took off 3 bases at V and 5 bases at J, with 14 bases between the two ends. The CDR3 contains 14 residues.

The rearrangement uses TRBV19 and TRBJ2-7, with 10 bases that match TRBD2. With V trimmed by 5 bases and J by 7 bases, 11 bases remained unmatched. Germline V gene sequence: CDR1 LNHDA, CDR2 SQIVND (reference sequence). This CDR3 is 15 amino acids long. The CDR3 reads CASSLWGLAGVEQYF. DNA of the CDR3: TGTGCCAGTAGTTTATGGGGGCTAGCGGGAGTTGAGCAGTACTTC.

V usage is TRBV5-6 and J usage is TRBJ2-3; TRBD2 is a possible D gene (6 bases). V lost 0 bases and J lost 1, with 9 bases in between. CDR3 length equals 15 residues. Germline CDR1 reads SGHDT; CDR2 reads YYEEEE. CDR3 nucleotides: TGTGCCAGCAGCTTGGTATCGGGGGGCACAGATACGCAGTATTTT. It encodes CASSLVSGGTDTQYF.

The chain links TRBV18 to TRBJ1-1, with D unresolved. The germline CDR1 and CDR2 sequences are KGHSH and LQKENI. The V gene lost 3 bases and the J gene lost 1 base, with 15 bases spanning the gap. This CDR3 is 16 amino acids long. Here the CDR3 DNA reads TGTGCCAGCTCACCGATGATCTCCGGCGGGAACACTGAAGCTTTCTTT. Translating gives CASSPMISGGNTEAFF.

The chain joins TRBV5-4 to TRBJ2-7; TRBD1 matches at 9 bases. Trimming cost V 4 bases and J 2 bases; bases outside gene matches: 4. From germline, CDR1 is SGHNT and CDR2 YYREEE (reference sequence). The length of the CDR3 is 14 residues. CDR3 sequence (DNA): TGTGCCAGCAGCGCCCGGGACAGGGCCTACGAGCAGTACTTC. Translating it yields CASSARDRAYEQYF.

The CDR3 region is CASSPSFGVEQYF. The CDR3 nucleotides are TGTGCCAGCAGTCCTTCGTTCGGGGTCGAGCAGTACTTC. This chain uses TRBV7-2 with TRBJ2-7, with a weak D call TRBD2 (5 bases). With 6 bases removed from V and 6 bases from J, the gap between germline ends came to 15 bases. CDR1 and CDR2 from the germline V gene are SGHTA and FQGNSA. The CDR3 length is 13 residues. Looking up the rest from reference TRBV7-2 and TRBJ2-7 gives the full variable domain: GAGVSQSPSNKVTEKGKDVELRCDPISGHTALYWYRQSLGQGLEFLIYFQGNSAPDKSGLPSDRFSAERTGGSVSTLTIQRTQQEDSAVYLCASSPSFGVEQYFGPGTRLTVT.

This clone was seen once. This chain joins TRBV11-3 and TRBJ2-7; 8 bases match TRBD2. Germline V gives CDR1 SGHNT, CDR2 YENEEA. After removal of 9 bases from V and 3 bases from J, the junction contained 13 bases not matched to a gene. The length of the CDR3 is 15 residues. The CDR3 here is CASSPSGGGNYEQYF. CDR3 nucleotide sequence: TGTGCCAGTTCCCCCAGCGGGGGCGGAAACTACGAGCAGTACTTC.

The chain is built from TRBV20-1 and TRBJ1-1; D remains unclear. V lost 3 bases to trimming and J lost 6 bases, with 2 bases between them. From germline, CDR1 is DFQATT and CDR2 SNEGSKA (reference sequence). This CDR3 has 9 residues. The CDR3 nucleotides are TGCAGTGCTAGGGCTGAAGCTTTCTTT. This translates into CSARAEAFF.

The chain carries TRBV9 and TRBJ1-1; D perhaps matches TRBD1 (5 bases). Germline V gene lookup returns CDR1 SGDLS and CDR2 YYNGEE. The germline V and J ends were trimmed by 4 bases and 1 base, with 8 bases remaining between them. The CDR3 is made up of 13 amino acids. The chain's CDR3 is CASSQGANTEAFF. As DNA, the CDR3 is TGTGCCAGCAGCCAAGGGGCGAACACTGAAGCTTTCTTT.

J is TRBJ2-5 and V is TRBV6-5; D may be TRBD1 (6 bases). Trimming took off 8 bases at V and 6 bases at J, with 19 bases between the two ends. Germline values: CDR1 MNHEY, CDR2 SVGAGI. The CDR3 length is 14 residues. CDR3 nucleotides: TGTGCCAGCTCCCTTACCGGGACATCAAAGACCCAGTACTTC. It translates to CASSLTGTSKTQYF.

About this clone itself: Other DNA variants within this sample encode the same CDR3. V is TRBV29-1 and J is TRBJ1-1, with 7 nucleotides matching TRBD1. With V trimmed by 4 bases and J by 0 bases, 2 bases remained unmatched. Germline CDR1 and CDR2: SQVTM and ANQGSEA. This CDR3 has 13 amino acids. The DNA for the CDR3 is TGCAGCGTTGCGGGACAGCTGAACACTGAAGCTTTCTTT. Translated: CSVAGQLNTEAFF.

The V call is TRBV7-2, the J call TRBJ1-1, with unresolved D. V was cut by 1 base and J by 1 base, with 7 bases left in between. The CDR3 runs 14 residues. The germline V gene has CDR1 SGHTA and CDR2 FQGNSA. The DNA for the CDR3 is TGTGCCAGCAGCTTAGTTCACCCGAACACTGAAGCTTTCTTT. Translated: CASSLVHPNTEAFF.

The rearrangement links TRBV7-9 to TRBJ1-1, with 7 bases lining up with TRBD1. The CDR3 runs 13 residues. In germline, CDR1 is SEHNR, CDR2 FQNEAQ (reference sequence). Trimming took 5 bases from V and 5 from J; bases not matched to a gene: 5. The CDR3 DNA is TGTGCCAGCAGCAGACAGGGAGGGACTGAAGCTTTCTTT. It is translated as CASSRQGGTEAFF. Based on the CDR3 plus reference TRBV7-9 and TRBJ1-1, the full variable domain is DTGVSQNPRHKITKRGQNVTFRCDPISEHNRLYWYRQTLGQGPEFLTYFQNEAQLEKSRLLSDRFSAERPKGSFSTLEIQRTEQGDSAMYLCASSRQGGTEAFFGQGTRLTVV.

This clone was detected only a few times. Since a far larger clone is one base different, this is likely a read error. This sample includes further DNA sequences coding for the same CDR3. The chain uses TRBV4-1 and TRBJ2-1; D unclear. The V gene's germline CDR1 is MGHRA and CDR2 YSYEKL. V was cut by 1 base and J by 2 bases, with 9 bases left in between. CDR3 size: 15 residues. CDR3 protein: CASSQGLNAYNEQFF. The CDR3 region has the DNA TGCGCCAGCAGCCAAGGACTTAATGCCTACAATGAGCAGTTCTTC.

The V and J genes are TRBV6-1 and TRBJ1-3, with D unresolved. Trimming removed 3 bases at V and 0 bases at J, with 12 bases between. The length of the CDR3 is 16 residues. In germline, CDR1 is MNHNS, CDR2 SASEGT. This CDR3 reads CASSDPTYASGNTIYF. CDR3 bases: TGTGCCAGCAGTGATCCAACTTATGCCTCTGGAAACACCATATATTTT.

This sequence joins TRBV10-3 and TRBJ2-2, with D perhaps TRBD1 (6 bases). The CDR3 length is 15 residues. Trimming removed 6 bases at V and 0 bases at J, with 11 bases between. Germline V gives CDR1 ENHRY, CDR2 SYGVKD. Here the CDR3 DNA reads TGTGCCATCAGGAGGGGGAGCGCGAACACCGGGGAGCTGTTTTTT. Its translation is CAIRRGSANTGELFF.

As regards this clone: Distinct nucleotide sequences in the sample also encode this CDR3. The chain recombines TRBV6-5 with TRBJ1-2; D might be TRBD1 (5 bases). This CDR3 is 15 amino acids long. The germline V gene encodes CDR1 MNHEY and CDR2 SVGAGI. Trimming removed 4 bases from V and 4 bases from J, with 16 bases in between. The CDR3 sequence: CASSSTSTGVYGYTF. Here the CDR3 DNA reads TGTGCCAGCAGTTCCACCTCAACAGGAGTCTATGGCTACACCTTC.

The chain couples TRBV19 to TRBJ1-1; a possible D gene is TRBD1 (6 bases). There are 13 residues in the CDR3. Germline assignment: CDR1 LNHDA and CDR2 SQIVND (reference sequence). V was clipped by 6 bases and J by 5 bases, with 13 bases between them. This CDR3 is CASRPGVATEAFF. In DNA, the CDR3 is TGTGCCAGTAGGCCAGGGGTTGCTACTGAAGCTTTCTTT.

A few counts support this clone. This chain's CDR3 is CASSERTGMNTEAFF. The CDR3 coding sequence is TGTGCCAGCAGTGAGAGGACAGGGATGAACACTGAAGCTTTCTTT. The chain joins TRBV6-1 to TRBJ1-1, with 8 bases aligning to TRBD1. This CDR3 spans 15 amino acids. V lost 3 bases, J lost 0 bases, and 3 bases stayed unmatched. CDR1 and CDR2 from the germline V gene are MNHNS and SASEGT.

In its sample, this clone was seen once. The genes are TRBV29-1 and TRBJ2-1, with D unclear. The CDR3 spans 13 residues. Per germline, CDR1 SQVTM and CDR2 ANQGSEA. Trimming shortened V by 7 bases and J by 3 bases, and 13 bases separated the two germline ends. The CDR3 bases are TGCAGCGGAAAGGGCGGTTTCTACAATGAGCAGTTCTTC. Its translation: CSGKGGFYNEQFF.

The CDR3 here is CASSSTGGTTEAFF. The CDR3, as DNA: TGTGCCAGCAGCAGTACAGGGGGAACCACTGAAGCTTTCTTT. The chain uses TRBV7-2 and TRBJ1-1, with 8 bases lining up with TRBD1. Unmatched junction bases numbered 6, after V lost 5 bases and J lost 4 bases. The CDR3 covers 14 residues. Germline V lookup: CDR1 SGHTA, CDR2 FQGNSA. The variable domain in full, completed from reference TRBV7-2 and TRBJ1-1, reads GAGVSQSPSNKVTEKGKDVELRCDPISGHTALYWYRQSLGQGLEFLIYFQGNSAPDKSGLPSDRFSAERTGGSVSTLTIQRTQQEDSAVYLCASSSTGGTTEAFFGQGTRLTVV.

CDR3 bases: TGTGCCATCAGCCTTGGGGACAGGGCAGCCTACGAGCAGTACTTC. Amino acids: CAISLGDRAAYEQYF. This sequence joins TRBV10-3 and TRBJ2-7; TRBD1 matches 9 bases. The CDR3 sequence is 15 residues long. The germline CDR1 and CDR2 sequences are ENHRY and SYGVKD. Trimming removed 6 bases from V and 2 bases from J; junction bases left unmatched: 8.

J is TRBJ2-1 and V is TRBV7-2; 7 bases fit TRBD1. The CDR3 length is 13 residues. V gave up 6 bases and J gave up 5 bases; unmatched junction bases: 4. CDR1 is SGHTA, CDR2 FQGNSA, per germline. The DNA for the CDR3 is TGTGCCAGCAGGTTACAGGGGCACAATGAGCAGTTCTTC. Protein sequence: CASRLQGHNEQFF.